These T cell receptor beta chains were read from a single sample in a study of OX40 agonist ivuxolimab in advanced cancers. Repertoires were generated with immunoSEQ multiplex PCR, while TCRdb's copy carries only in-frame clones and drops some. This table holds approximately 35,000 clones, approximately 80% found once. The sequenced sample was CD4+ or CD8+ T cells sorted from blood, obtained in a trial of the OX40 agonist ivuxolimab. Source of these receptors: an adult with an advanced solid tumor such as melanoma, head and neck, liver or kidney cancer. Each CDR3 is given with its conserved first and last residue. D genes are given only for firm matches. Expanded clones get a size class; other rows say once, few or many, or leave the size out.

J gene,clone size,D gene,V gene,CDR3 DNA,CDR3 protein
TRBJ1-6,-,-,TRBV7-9,TGTGCCAGCAGCTTAGAGACCGGCGGTAATTCACCCCTCCACTTT,CASSLETGGNSPLHF
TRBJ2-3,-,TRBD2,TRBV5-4,TGTGCCAGCAGCTCGCTGCCGGGACTAGACGGCACAGATACGCAGTATTTT,CASSSLPGLDGTDTQYF
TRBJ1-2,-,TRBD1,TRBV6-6,TGTGCCAGCACGCAGGGGGGACAGGGAGGCTATGGCTACACCTTC,CASTQGGQGGYGYTF
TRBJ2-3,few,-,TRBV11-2,TGTGCCAGCAGCGACCGTGGCCTCCTCACAGATACGCAGTATTTT,CASSDRGLLTDTQYF
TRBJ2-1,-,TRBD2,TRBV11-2,TGTGCCAGCAGCACGGGACTAGCCGGCAATGAGCAGTTCTTC,CASSTGLAGNEQFF
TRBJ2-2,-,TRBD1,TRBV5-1,TGCGCCAGCAGCTTGACAGGGGGAAAAACCGGGGAGCTGTTTTTT,CASSLTGGKTGELFF
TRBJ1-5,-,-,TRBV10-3,TGTGCCATCAGTGAGAGGGTTGAAAGTCAGCCCCAGCATTTT,CAISERVESQPQHF
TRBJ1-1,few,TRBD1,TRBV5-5,TGTGCCAGCAGCAGGGGACAGACTGGCACTGAAGCTTTCTTT,CASSRGQTGTEAFF
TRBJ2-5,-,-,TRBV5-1,TGCGCCAGCAGAGGGGGGGCTCTCCAAGAGACCCAGTACTTC,CASRGGALQETQYF
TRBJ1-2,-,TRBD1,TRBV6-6,TGTGCCAGCAGTAATCGGGACAGATTTTACTATGGCTACACCTTC,CASSNRDRFYYGYTF
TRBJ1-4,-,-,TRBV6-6,TGTGCCAGCAGTTACTCGATTCAACAGGCAGGTGAAAAACTGTTTTTT,CASSYSIQQAGEKLFF
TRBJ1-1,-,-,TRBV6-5,TGTGCCAGCAGCCTATCAAGAGGTGAAGCTTTCTTT,CASSLSRGEAFF
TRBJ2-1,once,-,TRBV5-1,TGCGCCAGCAGCTTTCAGGGTATGGGGGACGATGAGCAGTTCTTC,CASSFQGMGDDEQFF
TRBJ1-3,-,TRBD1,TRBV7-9,TGTGCCAGCGGGGAAGACAGGGGGGATGGAAACACCATATATTTT,CASGEDRGDGNTIYF
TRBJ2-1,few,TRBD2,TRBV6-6,TGTGCCGGTTCTAGCGGGGGTTACAATGAGCAGTTCTTC,CAGSSGGYNEQFF
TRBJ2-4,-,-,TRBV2,TGTGCCAGCACTAAGGACGGAAACATTCAGTACTTC,CASTKDGNIQYF
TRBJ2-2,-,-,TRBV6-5,TGTGCCAGCAGTTTACGCGGGGAGCTGTTTTTT,CASSLRGELFF
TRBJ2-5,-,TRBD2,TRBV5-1,TGCGCCAGCAGCCCCGGACTAGGTTTGGAGACCCAGTACTTC,CASSPGLGLETQYF
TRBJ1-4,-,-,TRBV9,TGTGCCAGCAGCTCGCCCGGGGGGATGGAAAAACTGTTTTTT,CASSSPGGMEKLFF
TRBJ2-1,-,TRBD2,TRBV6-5,TGTGCCAGCAGTTACCGACTAGCGGGGGGTTACAATGAGCAGTTCTTC,CASSYRLAGGYNEQFF
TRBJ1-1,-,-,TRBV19,TGTGCCAGTAGTATCCGGGGGGGCACTGAAGCTTTCTTT,CASSIRGGTEAFF
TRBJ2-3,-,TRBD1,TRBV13,TGTGCCAGCAGCAACAGGGGGCCCTACACAGATACGCAGTATTTT,CASSNRGPYTDTQYF
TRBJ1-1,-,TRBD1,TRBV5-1,TGCGCCAGCAGCTTGGAGGGACAGGGCACTGAAGCTTTCTTT,CASSLEGQGTEAFF
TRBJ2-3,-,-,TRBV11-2,TGTGCCAGCAGCTTACCGGGCACAGATACGCAGTATTTT,CASSLPGTDTQYF
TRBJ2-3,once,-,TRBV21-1,TGTGCCAGCAGCAAGGGCGGGGGGGCCGTGACGCATACGCAGTATTTT,CASSKGGGAVTHTQYF
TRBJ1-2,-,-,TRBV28,TGTGCCAGCAGTTTATCGGGGGGTCGGGGCTACACCTTC,CASSLSGGRGYTF
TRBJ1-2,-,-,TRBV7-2,TGTGCCAGCAGCTCGGACCTAGCTAACTATGGCTACACCTTC,CASSSDLANYGYTF
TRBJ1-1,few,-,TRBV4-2,TGTGCCAGCAGCCAGAGGGTGCTCACTGAAGCTTTCTTT,CASSQRVLTEAFF
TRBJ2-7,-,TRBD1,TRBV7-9,TGTGCCAGCAGCCCGGGGAGGACAGGGGGCTACGAGCAGTACTTC,CASSPGRTGGYEQYF
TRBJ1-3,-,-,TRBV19,TGTGCCAGTAGTACCGGACGGTCATCTGGAAACACCATATATTTT,CASSTGRSSGNTIYF
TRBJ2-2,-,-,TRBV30,TGTGCCTGGAGTTTGGGGGGACAGACAAACACCGGGGAGCTGTTTTTT,CAWSLGGQTNTGELFF
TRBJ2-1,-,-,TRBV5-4,TGTGCCAGCAGCCGATGGGCGGGGGCTAGCAATGAGCAGTTCTTC,CASSRWAGASNEQFF
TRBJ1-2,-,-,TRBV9,TGTGCCAGCAGCGTAGAGCCCGATAACTATGGCTACACCTTC,CASSVEPDNYGYTF
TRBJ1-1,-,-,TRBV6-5,TGTGCCGCCAGGGGTGGCACTGAAGCTTTCTTT,CAARGGTEAFF
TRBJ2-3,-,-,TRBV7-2,TGTGCCAGCAGCTTATTCGGCCCTCCAGGAGATACGCAGTATTTT,CASSLFGPPGDTQYF
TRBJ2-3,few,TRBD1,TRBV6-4,TGTGCCAGCAGTGACTCGGCAGGGGGAGATACGCAGTATTTT,CASSDSAGGDTQYF
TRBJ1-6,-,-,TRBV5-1,TGCGCCAGCAGCTTAGGGGAAATTAATTCACCCCTCCACTTT,CASSLGEINSPLHF
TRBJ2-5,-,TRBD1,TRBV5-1,TGCGCCAGCAGACAGGGGCCTCAAGAGACCCAGTACTTC,CASRQGPQETQYF
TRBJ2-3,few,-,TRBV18,TGTGCCAGCTCACTCGGTAGCGCCACAGATACGCAGTATTTT,CASSLGSATDTQYF
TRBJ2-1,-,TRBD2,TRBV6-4,TGTGCCAGCAGTGACTCCGCTAGCGGGGGGTCGAAGCAGTTCTTC,CASSDSASGGSKQFF
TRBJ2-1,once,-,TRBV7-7,TGTGCCAGCAGCAGACACCCTAGCGCCTATGAGCAGTTCTTC,CASSRHPSAYEQFF
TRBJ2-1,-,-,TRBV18,TGTGCCAGCTCACCAGTGGACTCCTACAATGAGCAGTTCTTC,CASSPVDSYNEQFF
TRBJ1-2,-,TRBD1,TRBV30,TGTGCCTGGAGTGTACTGGGACAGCACACTCGCTACACCTTC,CAWSVLGQHTRYTF
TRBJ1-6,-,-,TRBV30,TGTGCCTGGAGTGTACGGGCACGTTATAATTCACCCCTCCACTTT,CAWSVRARYNSPLHF
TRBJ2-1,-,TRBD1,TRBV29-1,TGCAGCGTCCCCGGGACAGCCAATGAGCAGTTCTTC,CSVPGTANEQFF
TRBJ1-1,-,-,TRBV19,TGTGCCAGTAGTATAGATCCAATGGGAACTGAAGCTTTCTTT,CASSIDPMGTEAFF
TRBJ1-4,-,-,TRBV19,TGTGCCAGTAGTATAAAAGGACCGGCGCCTAATGAAAAACTGTTTTTT,CASSIKGPAPNEKLFF
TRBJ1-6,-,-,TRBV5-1,TGCGCCAGCAGCTCCCACACAGGGAATAATTCACCCCTCCACTTT,CASSSHTGNNSPLHF
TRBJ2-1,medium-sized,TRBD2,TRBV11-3,TGTGCCAGCAGCCGGCCGGGACTAGCGGACAATGAGCAGTTCTTC,CASSRPGLADNEQFF
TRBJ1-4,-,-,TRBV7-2,TGTGCCAGCAGCCAGTTCGGACAAAAACTGTTTTTT,CASSQFGQKLFF
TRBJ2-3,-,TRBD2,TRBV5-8,TGTGCCAGCAGCGCCATCCTTAGCGGGGGTTTCCCAGATACGCAGTATTTT,CASSAILSGGFPDTQYF
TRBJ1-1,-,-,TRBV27,TGTGCCAGCAGTTTAGAAAGGGGCAACACTGAAGCTTTCTTT,CASSLERGNTEAFF
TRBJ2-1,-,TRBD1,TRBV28,TGTGCCAGCAGGGGGACAGGGAGGGATGAGCAGTTCTTC,CASRGTGRDEQFF
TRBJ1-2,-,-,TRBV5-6,TGTGCCAGCAGCTTTAGCCCGGGAGGCTATTACGGCTACACCTTC,CASSFSPGGYYGYTF
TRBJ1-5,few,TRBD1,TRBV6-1,TGTGCCAGCAGTGAAACAGGGGCGCGCAATCAGCCCCAGCATTTT,CASSETGARNQPQHF